This TCR beta chain was retrieved from a study of blood T cell repertoires in COVID-19. Study details: PBMCs, B-cell-depleted T cells, or T cells provided the cDNA or gDNA that made up the material.

Living in about two dozen US areas, the participants were between roughly 18 and 89 years of age. Which cohort a participant joined came from the clinical history participants gave. This CDR3 has 15 residues. Germline CDR1 reads MNHEY; CDR2 reads SVGAGI. The V segment lost 5 bases and the J segment 10 bases; nucleotides outside the gene matches: 11. Methods used by the authors: How many nucleated cells were present was estimated from reference gene primer amplification. The repertoire was sequenced with immunoSEQ multiplex PCR; TCRdb's copy has only in-frame clones and lacks some. V and J calls and clone size are those listed in that table; D and trimming were worked out from the DNA. The data show 310,000 or so clones, with about 90% seen just once and around 1.7% held by the top ten.

Source material: PBMCs or T cells enriched from blood (not recorded which). The chain carries TRBV6-5 and TRBJ1-4; the match to TRBD1 covers 9 bases. This clonotype was sampled from a woman under 30 with acute COVID-19. The CDR3 DNA follows: TGTGCCAGCAGTACGGAGACAGGGGGAGTTGGAAAACTGTTTTTT. Amino acid sequence: CASSTETGGVGKLFF.